This T cell receptor beta chain was recorded in a study of human T cells and chemical hapten exposure. In the study overall: Each patch test put 0.01% DPC on the upper back, and results were read at 6 days. Alopecia areata, totalis and universalis patients, mostly female, were included.

The CDR3 totals 16 residues. V shed 2 bases and J 1 base; nucleotides not matched to a gene: 4. Individual cDNA molecules received unique molecular identifiers in the library. TCRdb itself ran the RACE reads through MiXCR, one entry per CDR3 protein. Here the sample spans approximately 52,000 distinct CDR3 sequences, 9.5% to 11% being singletons. This clonotype was observed at least ten times. Time point reported: patch test 1, 2 weeks after DPC sensitization. Treatment here: therapeutic diphenylcyclopropenone sensitization with weekly scalp DPC. Before extraction, the whole blood was not fractionated, and total RNA was taken from it. Ahead of each patch test application, blood was drawn.

The chain links TRBV12-3 or TRBV12-4 to TRBJ1-5, with 8 positions matching TRBD1. The clonotype was recovered from a middle-aged woman with alopecia areata. Some clones in this sample may be carry-over from other donors' samples. The material was whole blood, obtained in connection with sensitization to the hapten diphenylcyclopropenone (DPC). The CDR3 protein is CASSLWTGNSNQPQHF. CDR3 bases: TGTGCCAGCAGTTTATGGACAGGGAACAGCAATCAGCCCCAGCATTTT.